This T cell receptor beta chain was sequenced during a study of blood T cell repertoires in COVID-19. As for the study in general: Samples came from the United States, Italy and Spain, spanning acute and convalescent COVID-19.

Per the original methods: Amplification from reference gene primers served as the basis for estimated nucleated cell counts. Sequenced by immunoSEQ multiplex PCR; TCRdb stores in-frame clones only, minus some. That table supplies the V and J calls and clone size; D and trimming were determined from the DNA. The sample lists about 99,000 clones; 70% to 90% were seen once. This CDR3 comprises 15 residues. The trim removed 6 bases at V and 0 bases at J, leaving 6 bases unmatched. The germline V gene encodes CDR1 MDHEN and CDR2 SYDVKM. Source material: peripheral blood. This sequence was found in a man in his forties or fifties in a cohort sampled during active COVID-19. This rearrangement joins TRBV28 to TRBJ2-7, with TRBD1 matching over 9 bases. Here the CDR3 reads CASRRQGGSSYEQYV. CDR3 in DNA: TGTGCCAGCAGACGACAGGGGGGAAGCTCCTACGAGCAGTACGTC.